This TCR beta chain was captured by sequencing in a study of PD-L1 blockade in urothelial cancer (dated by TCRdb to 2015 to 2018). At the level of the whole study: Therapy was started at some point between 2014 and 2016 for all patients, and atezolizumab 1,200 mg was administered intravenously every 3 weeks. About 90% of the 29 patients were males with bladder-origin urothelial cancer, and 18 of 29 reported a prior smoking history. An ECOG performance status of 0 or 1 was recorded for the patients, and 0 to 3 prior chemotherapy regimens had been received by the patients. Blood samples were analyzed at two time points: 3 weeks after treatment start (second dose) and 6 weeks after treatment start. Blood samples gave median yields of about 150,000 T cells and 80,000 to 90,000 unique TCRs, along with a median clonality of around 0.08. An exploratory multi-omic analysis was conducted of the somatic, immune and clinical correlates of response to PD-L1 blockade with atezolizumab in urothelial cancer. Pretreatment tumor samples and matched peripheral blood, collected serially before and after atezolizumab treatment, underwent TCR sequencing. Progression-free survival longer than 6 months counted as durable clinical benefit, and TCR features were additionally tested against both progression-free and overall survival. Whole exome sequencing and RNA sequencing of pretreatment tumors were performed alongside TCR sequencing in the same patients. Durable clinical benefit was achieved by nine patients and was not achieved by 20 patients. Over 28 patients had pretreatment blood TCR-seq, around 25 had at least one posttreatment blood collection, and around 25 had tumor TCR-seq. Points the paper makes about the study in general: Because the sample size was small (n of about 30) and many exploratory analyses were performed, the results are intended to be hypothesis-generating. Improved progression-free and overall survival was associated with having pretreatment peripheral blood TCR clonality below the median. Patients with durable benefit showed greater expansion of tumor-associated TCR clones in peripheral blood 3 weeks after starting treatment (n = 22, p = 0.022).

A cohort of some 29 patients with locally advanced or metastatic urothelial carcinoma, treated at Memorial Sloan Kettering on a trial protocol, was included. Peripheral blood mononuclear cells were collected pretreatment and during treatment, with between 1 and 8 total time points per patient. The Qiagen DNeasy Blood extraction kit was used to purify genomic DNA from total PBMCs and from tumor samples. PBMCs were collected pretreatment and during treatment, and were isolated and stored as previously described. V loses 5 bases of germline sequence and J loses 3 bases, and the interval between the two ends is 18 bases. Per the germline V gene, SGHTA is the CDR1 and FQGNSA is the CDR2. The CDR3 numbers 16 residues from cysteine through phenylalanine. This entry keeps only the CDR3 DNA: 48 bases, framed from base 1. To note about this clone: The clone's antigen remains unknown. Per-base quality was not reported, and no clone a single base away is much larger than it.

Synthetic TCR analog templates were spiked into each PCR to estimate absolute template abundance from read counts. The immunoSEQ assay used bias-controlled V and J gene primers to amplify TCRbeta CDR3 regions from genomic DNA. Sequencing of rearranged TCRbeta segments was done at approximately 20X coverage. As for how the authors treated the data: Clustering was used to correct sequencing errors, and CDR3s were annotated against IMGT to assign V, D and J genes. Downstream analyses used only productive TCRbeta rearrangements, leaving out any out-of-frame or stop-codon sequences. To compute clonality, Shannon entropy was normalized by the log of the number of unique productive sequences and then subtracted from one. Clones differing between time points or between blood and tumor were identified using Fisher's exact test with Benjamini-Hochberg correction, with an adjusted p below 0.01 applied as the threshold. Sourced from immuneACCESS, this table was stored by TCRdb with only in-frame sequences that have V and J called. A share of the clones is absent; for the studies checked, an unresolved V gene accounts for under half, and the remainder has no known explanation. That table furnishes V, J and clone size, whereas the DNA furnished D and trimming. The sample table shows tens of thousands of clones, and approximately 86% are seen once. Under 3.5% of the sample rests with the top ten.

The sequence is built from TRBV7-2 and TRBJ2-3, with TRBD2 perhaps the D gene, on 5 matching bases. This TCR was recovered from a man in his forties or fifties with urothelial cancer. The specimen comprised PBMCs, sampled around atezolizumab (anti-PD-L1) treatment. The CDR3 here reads CASSPDRGRGTDTQYF. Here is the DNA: TGTGCCAGCAGCCCCGACCGAGGGAGAGGGACAGATACGCAGTATTTT.